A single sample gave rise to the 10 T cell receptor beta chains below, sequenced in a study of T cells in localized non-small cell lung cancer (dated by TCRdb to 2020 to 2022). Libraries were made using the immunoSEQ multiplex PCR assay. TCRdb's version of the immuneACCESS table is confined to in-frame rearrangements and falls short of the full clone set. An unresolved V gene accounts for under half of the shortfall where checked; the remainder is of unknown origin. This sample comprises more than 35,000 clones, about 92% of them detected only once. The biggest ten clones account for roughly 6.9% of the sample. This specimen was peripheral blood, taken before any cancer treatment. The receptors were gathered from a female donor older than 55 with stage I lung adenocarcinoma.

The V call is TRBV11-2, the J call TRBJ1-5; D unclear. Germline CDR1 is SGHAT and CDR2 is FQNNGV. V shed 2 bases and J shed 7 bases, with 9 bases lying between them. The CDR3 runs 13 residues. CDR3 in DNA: TGTGCCAGCAGCTTACGGACGGACCAGCCCCAGCATTTT. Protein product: CASSLRTDQPQHF.

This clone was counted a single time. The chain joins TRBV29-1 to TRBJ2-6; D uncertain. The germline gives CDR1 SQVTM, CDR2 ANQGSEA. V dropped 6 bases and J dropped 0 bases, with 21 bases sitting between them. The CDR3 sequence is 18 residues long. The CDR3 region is CSVATSVVLGSGANVLTF. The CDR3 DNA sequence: TGCAGCGTGGCCACTTCGGTGGTCTTAGGCTCTGGGGCCAACGTCCTGACTTTC.

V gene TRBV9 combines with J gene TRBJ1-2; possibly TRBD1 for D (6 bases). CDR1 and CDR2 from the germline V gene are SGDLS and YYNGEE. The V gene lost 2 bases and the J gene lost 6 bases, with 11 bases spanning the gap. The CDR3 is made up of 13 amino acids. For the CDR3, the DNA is TGTGCCAGCAGCGTCTACCCAGGGGATGGCTACACCTTC. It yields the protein CASSVYPGDGYTF.

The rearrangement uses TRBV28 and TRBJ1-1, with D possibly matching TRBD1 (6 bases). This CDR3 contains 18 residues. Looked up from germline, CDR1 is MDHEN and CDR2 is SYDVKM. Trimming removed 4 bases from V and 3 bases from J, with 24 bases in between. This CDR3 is CASSSSKYRARLDTEAFF. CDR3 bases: TGTGCCAGCAGTTCTTCTAAATACAGGGCCCGACTAGACACTGAAGCTTTCTTT.

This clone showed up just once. The CDR3 is CASSYFDRGPGNEQFF. The CDR3 bases are TGTGCCAGCAGTTACTTCGACAGGGGGCCGGGGAATGAGCAGTTCTTC. The chain has TRBV6-5 and TRBJ2-1, with TRBD1 identical over 10 bases. With V trimmed by 1 base and J by 7 bases, 7 bases remained unmatched. CDR1 is MNHEY, CDR2 SVGAGI, per germline. The CDR3 is made up of 16 amino acids.

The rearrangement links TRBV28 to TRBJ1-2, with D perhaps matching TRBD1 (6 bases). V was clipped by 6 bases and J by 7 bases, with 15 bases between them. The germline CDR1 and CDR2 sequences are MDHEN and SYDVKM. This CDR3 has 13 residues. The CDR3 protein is CASRQQGKRGYTF. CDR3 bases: TGTGCCAGCAGACAACAGGGAAAGCGTGGCTACACCTTC.

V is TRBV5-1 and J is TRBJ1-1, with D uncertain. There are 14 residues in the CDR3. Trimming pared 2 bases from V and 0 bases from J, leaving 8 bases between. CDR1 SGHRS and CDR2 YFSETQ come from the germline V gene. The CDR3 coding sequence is TGCGCCAGCAGCTTTTTCAGGATGAACACTGAAGCTTTCTTT. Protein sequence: CASSFFRMNTEAFF.

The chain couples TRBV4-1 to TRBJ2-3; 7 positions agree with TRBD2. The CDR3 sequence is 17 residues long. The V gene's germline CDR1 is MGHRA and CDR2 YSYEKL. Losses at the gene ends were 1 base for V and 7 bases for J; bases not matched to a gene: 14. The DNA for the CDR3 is TGCGCCAGCAGCCAAGTTTCTGGGGGATGGGAGGGGAATACGCAGTATTTT. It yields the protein CASSQVSGGWEGNTQYF.

CDR3 amino acids: CASSQDRGLLGHYGYTF. The CDR3 coding sequence is TGCGCCAGCAGCCAAGATAGGGGCCTTTTGGGCCACTATGGCTACACCTTC. The J gene is TRBJ1-2, the V gene TRBV4-1, with D tentatively TRBD1 (5 bases). CDR1 is MGHRA and CDR2 is YSYEKL in the germline V gene. This CDR3 spans 17 amino acids. V dropped 0 bases and J dropped 3 bases, with 17 bases sitting between them.

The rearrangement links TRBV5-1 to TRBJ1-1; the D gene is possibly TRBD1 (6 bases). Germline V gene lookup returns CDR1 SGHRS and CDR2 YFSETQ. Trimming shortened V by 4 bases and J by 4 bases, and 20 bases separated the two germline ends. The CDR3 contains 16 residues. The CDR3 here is CASSPDQGQGTTEAFF. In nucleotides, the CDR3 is TGCGCCAGCAGCCCCGACCAGGGGCAAGGTACCACTGAAGCTTTCTTT. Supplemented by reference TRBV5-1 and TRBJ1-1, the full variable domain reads KAGVTQTPRYLIKTRGQQVTLSCSPISGHRSVSWYQQTPGQGLQFLFEYFSETQRNKGNFPGRFSGRQFSNSRSEMNVSTLELGDSALYLCASSPDQGQGTTEAFFGQGTRLTVV.